The 22 T cell receptor beta chains below were found in one sample sequenced in a study of PD-L1 blockade in urothelial cancer. TCRdb keeps only in-frame clones here, not all; method: immunoSEQ multiplex PCR. Of roughly 74,000 clones in the sample, roughly 87% were seen once. The sequencing here drew on PBMCs, taken around atezolizumab (anti-PD-L1) treatment. Receptors originate from a woman aged 70-85 years with urothelial cancer.

CDR3 DNA sequence: TGTGCCAGCAGTTTATACAGGGAGAGTCCCCAGTACTTC. Amino acid sequence: CASSLYRESPQYF. The genes are TRBV27 and TRBJ2-5; D is possibly TRBD1 (6 bases). Per germline, CDR1 MNHEY and CDR2 SMNVEV (reference sequence). The CDR3 totals 13 residues. The V and J ends lost 1 base and 9 bases respectively, with 12 bases between them.

The rearrangement joins TRBV28 to TRBJ2-3; possibly TRBD2 for D (6 bases). V shed 9 bases and J shed 2 bases, with 18 bases lying between them. Germline V gene sequence: CDR1 MDHEN, CDR2 SYDVKM. The CDR3 has 15 residues. The CDR3 DNA reads TGTGCCAGTACTACGGGGGTGGGGGACACAGATACGCAGTATTTT. Protein sequence: CASTTGVGDTDTQYF. Full variable domain (outside the CDR3, taken from reference TRBV28 and TRBJ2-3): DVKVTQSSRYLVKRTGEKVFLECVQDMDHENMFWYRQDPGLGLRLIYFSYDVKMKEKGDIPEGYSVSREKKERFSLILESASTNQTSMYLCASTTGVGDTDTQYFGPGTRLTVL.

This clone came up once. The rearrangement links TRBV18 to TRBJ2-7; 8 bases match TRBD2. This CDR3 spans 15 amino acids. CDR1 and CDR2 (germline): KGHSH, LQKENI. Losses at the gene ends were 2 bases for V and 5 bases for J; bases not matched to a gene: 8. CDR3 region: CASSPRREALHEQYF. In DNA form, the CDR3 reads TGTGCCAGCTCACCAAGGCGGGAGGCCCTACACGAGCAGTACTTC.

A word on this clone: The junction does not match germline at one end; this may be a read error. V usage is TRBV7-9 and J usage is TRBJ2-1, with a tentative D call TRBD1 (7 bases). Germline lookup yields CDR1 SEHNR and CDR2 FQNEAQ (reference sequence). The CDR3 is 19 amino acids. The DNA for the CDR3 is TGTGCCAGCAGCTCCACACGAGACGACAGGGCGGGGTCCTATAATGAGCAGTTCTTC. Its protein product is CASSSTRDDRAGSYNEQFF.

This clone was detected only a few times. The CDR3 DNA reads as TGTGCCAGCAGCCGTACTAGCGCTTACAATGAGCAGTTCTTC. Translation gives CASSRTSAYNEQFF. V gene TRBV11-2 combines with J gene TRBJ2-1; 7 bases map to TRBD2. The CDR3 runs to 14 residues. The V segment lost 5 bases and the J segment 4 bases; nucleotides outside the gene matches: 5. Germline assignment: CDR1 SGHAT and CDR2 FQNNGV.

The count of this clone is one. This chain joins TRBV7-7 and TRBJ2-1; possibly TRBD1 for D (5 bases). V was cut by 6 bases and J by 3 bases, with 9 bases left in between. CDR3 length: 13 amino acids. Germline lookup yields CDR1 SSHAT and CDR2 FNYEAQ (reference sequence). The CDR3 DNA reads as TGTGCCAGCAGTACAGACAGCTACAATGAGCAGTTCTTC. It translates to CASSTDSYNEQFF. Combining the CDR3 with reference TRBV7-7 and TRBJ2-1 gives the whole variable domain GAGVSQSPRYKVTKRGQDVTLRCDPISSHATLYWYQQALGQGPEFLTYFNYEAQPDKSGLPSDRFSAERPEGSISTLTIQRTEQRDSAMYRCASSTDSYNEQFFGPGTRLTVL.

The rearrangement links TRBV30 to TRBJ1-2, with TRBD1 matching 12 bases. With V trimmed by 4 bases and J by 7 bases, 7 bases remained unmatched. In germline, CDR1 is GTSNPN, CDR2 SVGIG (reference sequence). The CDR3 is 14 residues long. The CDR3 loop reads CAWTGPGQGAGYTF. CDR3 DNA: TGTGCCTGGACCGGACCGGGACAGGGGGCTGGCTACACCTTC.

The chain carries TRBV7-9 and TRBJ2-7, with 7 bases identical to TRBD2. Per germline, CDR1 SEHNR and CDR2 FQNEAQ (reference sequence). This CDR3 is 12 amino acids long. The ends lost 5 bases at V and 12 bases at J; junction bases unmatched: 10. Written as DNA, the CDR3 is TGTGCCAGCAGCCTAGAACCCGGGGGGTGGTACTTC. Translating it yields CASSLEPGGWYF. Full variable domain (remainder filled in from reference TRBV7-9 and TRBJ2-7): DTGVSQNPRHKITKRGQNVTFRCDPISEHNRLYWYRQTLGQGPEFLTYFQNEAQLEKSRLLSDRFSAERPKGSFSTLEIQRTEQGDSAMYLCASSLEPGGWYFGPGTRLTVT.

This chain joins TRBV27 and TRBJ2-1, with D possibly TRBD1 on 5 matching bases. Germline V CDR1 and CDR2: MNHEY, SMNVEV (reference sequence). The CDR3 consists of 14 residues. Trimming pared 7 bases from V and 6 bases from J, leaving 16 bases between. CDR3 DNA sequence: TGTGCCAGCACCACGGACCAGGGCGGCAATGAGCAGTTCTTC. Its protein is CASTTDQGGNEQFF.

V and J are TRBV4-1 and TRBJ2-1; 12 bases line up with TRBD2. Per the germline V gene, CDR1 is MGHRA and CDR2 is YSYEKL. The V segment lost 1 base and the J segment 2 bases; nucleotides outside the gene matches: 6. The CDR3 sequence is 18 residues long. CDR3 in DNA: TGCGCCAGCAGCCAAGGTCTAGCGGGAGGGCCAACCTACAATGAGCAGTTCTTC. Translated, it gives CASSQGLAGGPTYNEQFF.

This sequence joins TRBV19 and TRBJ2-1, with TRBD2 matching 7 bases. With V trimmed by 5 bases and J by 4 bases, 5 bases remained unmatched. Germline V lookup: CDR1 LNHDA, CDR2 SQIVND (reference sequence). The CDR3 has 14 amino acids. DNA for the CDR3: TGTGCCAGTAGTCAAGCGGGGACTTACAATGAGCAGTTCTTC. As protein: CASSQAGTYNEQFF.

In this sample, this clone turned up once. The V gene is TRBV18, the J gene TRBJ2-5; 9 bases are shared with TRBD2. The CDR3 has 14 residues. Germline-derived CDR1 and CDR2 are KGHSH and LQKENI. The J segment lost 5 bases and the V segment lost 3 bases, leaving 4 bases of the junction unmatched. As DNA, the CDR3 is TGTGCCAGCTCACCCGCCGGGACTAGCGAGACCCAGTACTTC. Protein product: CASSPAGTSETQYF.

CDR3 loop: CASSMQRQGHEQYF. The CDR3 DNA follows: TGTGCCAGTAGTATGCAACGACAGGGCCACGAGCAGTACTTC. The chain couples TRBV19 to TRBJ2-7; 7 bases align to TRBD1. CDR3 length: 14 residues. The J segment lost 5 bases and the V segment lost 3 bases, leaving 7 bases of the junction unmatched. Germline V gene sequence: CDR1 LNHDA, CDR2 SQIVND (reference sequence).

V is TRBV6-1 and J is TRBJ1-2; 7 positions match TRBD1. Trimming removed 4 bases from V and 4 bases from J; junction bases left unmatched: 12. Germline CDR1 MNHNS, CDR2 SASEGT. The CDR3 contains 16 residues. CDR3 in amino acids: CASSARTGGIRYGYTF. CDR3 sequence (DNA): TGTGCCAGCAGTGCCCGGACAGGCGGGATTCGCTATGGCTACACCTTC.

The gene calls are TRBV7-8 and TRBJ2-2; the D is unclear. Between the trimmed V and J ends, which lost 5 bases and 0 bases, there was a span of 10 bases. The CDR3 runs to 15 residues. In germline, CDR1 is SGHVS, CDR2 FQNEAQ. CDR3 coding DNA: TGTGCCAGCAGCCCCTCCCCTCCGAACACCGGGGAGCTGTTTTTT. Translated: CASSPSPPNTGELFF.

The rearrangement uses TRBV5-1 and TRBJ1-1, with D possibly matching TRBD1 (6 bases). Trimming stripped 2 bases from V and 0 bases from J, with 11 bases between. The V gene's germline CDR1 is SGHRS and CDR2 YFSETQ. The length of the CDR3 is 15 residues. CDR3 residues: CASSFGDRMNTEAFF. CDR3 DNA: TGCGCCAGCAGCTTTGGCGACAGGATGAACACTGAAGCTTTCTTT.

This sequence joins TRBV5-1 and TRBJ2-7; TRBD2 might be the D (6 bases). The germline gives CDR1 SGHRS, CDR2 YFSETQ. The V end lost 5 bases, the J end lost 3 bases, and 15 bases lay between the germline ends. The CDR3 loop spans 14 amino acids. CDR3 region: CASRPDGRYYEQYF. CDR3 coding DNA: TGCGCCAGCAGACCGGACGGGAGATACTACGAGCAGTACTTC.

This clone was seen a handful of times. The sample holds other DNA sequences that translate to the same CDR3. This sequence joins TRBV29-1 and TRBJ2-7; 9 positions match TRBD1. Losses at the gene ends were 6 bases for V and 2 bases for J; bases not matched to a gene: 2. CDR3 size: 12 residues. Germline V CDR1 and CDR2: SQVTM, ANQGSEA. The CDR3 coding sequence is TGCAGCGTGGGGACAGGGACCTACGAGCAGTACTTC. Protein sequence: CSVGTGTYEQYF.

V is TRBV19 and J is TRBJ2-6, with 7 bases aligning to TRBD1. Germline assignment: CDR1 LNHDA and CDR2 SQIVND (reference sequence). The V gene end was trimmed by 3 bases and the J gene end by 1 base; junction bases not matched to a gene: 12. The CDR3 extends over 19 amino acids. This CDR3 is CASSMRVTGSRSGANVLTF. CDR3 sequence (DNA): TGTGCCAGTAGTATGAGGGTGACAGGGAGCCGTTCTGGGGCCAACGTCCTGACTTTC.

This clone was observed a single time. CDR3 residues: CASSLWGGVGGTQYF. CDR3 coding DNA: TGTGCCAGCAGCCTCTGGGGCGGGGTCGGGGGGACCCAGTACTTC. The chain joins TRBV7-9 to TRBJ2-5; D may be TRBD2 (6 bases). This CDR3 is 15 amino acids long. Germline values: CDR1 SEHNR, CDR2 FQNEAQ (reference sequence). V was shortened by 5 bases and J by 7 bases, with 20 bases between the two germline ends.

The V call is TRBV6-1, the J call TRBJ1-6; 8 bases fit TRBD1. This CDR3 comprises 14 residues. The junction had 7 bases not matched to a gene; V was cut back by 6 bases and J by 9 bases. The germline V gene has CDR1 MNHNS and CDR2 SASEGT. The CDR3 DNA follows: TGTGCCAGCAGGCTCGACAGGGGTGGTTCACCCCTCCACTTT. It specifies CASRLDRGGSPLHF.

The gene calls are TRBV7-2 and TRBJ1-5; D gene uncertain. Germline V gene lookup returns CDR1 SGHTA and CDR2 FQGNSA. Trimming removed 5 bases from V and 4 bases from J, with 9 bases in between. The CDR3 has 13 residues. The CDR3 reads CASSPSLNQPQHF. The CDR3 nucleotides read TGTGCCAGCAGCCCGTCGTTGAATCAGCCCCAGCATTTT.